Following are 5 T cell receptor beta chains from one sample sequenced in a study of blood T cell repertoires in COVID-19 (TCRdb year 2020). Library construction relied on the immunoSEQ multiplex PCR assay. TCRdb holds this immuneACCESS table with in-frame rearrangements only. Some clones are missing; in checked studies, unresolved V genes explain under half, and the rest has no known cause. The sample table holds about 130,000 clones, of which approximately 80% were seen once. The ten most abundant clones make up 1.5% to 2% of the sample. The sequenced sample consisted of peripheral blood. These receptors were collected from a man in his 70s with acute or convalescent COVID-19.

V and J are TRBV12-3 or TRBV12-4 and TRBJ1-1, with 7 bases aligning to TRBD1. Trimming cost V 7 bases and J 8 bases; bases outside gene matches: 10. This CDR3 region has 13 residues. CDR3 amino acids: CASTPLRGGEAFF. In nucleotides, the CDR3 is TGTGCCAGCACGCCGCTACGAGGGGGCGAAGCTTTCTTT.

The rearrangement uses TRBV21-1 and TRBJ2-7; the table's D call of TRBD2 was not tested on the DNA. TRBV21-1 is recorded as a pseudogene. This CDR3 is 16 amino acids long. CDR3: CASSGTSAANRDEQYF. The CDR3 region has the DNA TGTGCCAGCAGTGGGACTAGCGCGGCGAATCGCGACGAGCAGTACTTC.

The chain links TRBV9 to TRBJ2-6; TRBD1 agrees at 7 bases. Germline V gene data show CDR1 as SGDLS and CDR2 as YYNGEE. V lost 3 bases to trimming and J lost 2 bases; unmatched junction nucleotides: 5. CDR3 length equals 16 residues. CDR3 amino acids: CASSESTGTGANVLTF. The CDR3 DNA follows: TGTGCCAGCAGCGAGTCGACAGGGACTGGGGCCAACGTCCTGACTTTC. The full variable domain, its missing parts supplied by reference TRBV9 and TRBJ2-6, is DSGVTQTPKHLITATGQRVTLRCSPRSGDLSVYWYQQSLDQGLQFLIQYYNGEERAKGNILERFSAQQFPDLHSELNLSSLELGDSALYFCASSESTGTGANVLTFGAGSRLTVL.

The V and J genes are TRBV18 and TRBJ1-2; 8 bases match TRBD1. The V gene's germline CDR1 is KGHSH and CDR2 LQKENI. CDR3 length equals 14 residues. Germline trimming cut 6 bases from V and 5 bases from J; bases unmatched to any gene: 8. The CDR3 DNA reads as TGTGCCAGCTCCGTCCAGGGGGCGCGGTATGGCTACACCTTC. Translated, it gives CASSVQGARYGYTF.

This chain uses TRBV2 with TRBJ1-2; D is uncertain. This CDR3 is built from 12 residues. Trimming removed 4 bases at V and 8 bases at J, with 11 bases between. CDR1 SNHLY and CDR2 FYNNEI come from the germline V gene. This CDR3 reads CASSVESGGYTF. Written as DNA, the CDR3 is TGTGCCAGCAGTGTCGAGAGCGGAGGCTACACCTTC.